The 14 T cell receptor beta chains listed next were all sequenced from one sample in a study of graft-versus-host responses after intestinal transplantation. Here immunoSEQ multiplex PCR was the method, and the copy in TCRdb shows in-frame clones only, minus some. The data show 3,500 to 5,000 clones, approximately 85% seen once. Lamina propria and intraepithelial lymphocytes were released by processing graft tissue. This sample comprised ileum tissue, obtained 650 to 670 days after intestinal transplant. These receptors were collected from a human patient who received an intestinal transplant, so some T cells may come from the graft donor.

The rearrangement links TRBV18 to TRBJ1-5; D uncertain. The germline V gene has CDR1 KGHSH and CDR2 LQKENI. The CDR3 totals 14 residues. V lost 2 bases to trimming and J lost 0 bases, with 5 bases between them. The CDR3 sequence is CASSPEHSNQPQHF. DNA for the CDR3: TGTGCCAGCTCACCAGAACATAGCAATCAGCCCCAGCATTTT.

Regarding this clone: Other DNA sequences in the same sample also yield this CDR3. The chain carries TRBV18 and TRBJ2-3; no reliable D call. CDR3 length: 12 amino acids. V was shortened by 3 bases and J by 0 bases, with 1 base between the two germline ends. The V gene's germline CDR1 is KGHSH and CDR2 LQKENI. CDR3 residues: CASSPSTDTQYF. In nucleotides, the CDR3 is TGTGCCAGCTCACCTAGCACAGATACGCAGTATTTT.

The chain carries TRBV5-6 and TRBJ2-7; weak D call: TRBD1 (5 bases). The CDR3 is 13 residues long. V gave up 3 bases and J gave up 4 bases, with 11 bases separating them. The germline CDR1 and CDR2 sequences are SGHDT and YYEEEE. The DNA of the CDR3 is TGTGCCAGCAGCTCCAAGGGGCTTTACGAGCAGTACTTC. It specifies CASSSKGLYEQYF.

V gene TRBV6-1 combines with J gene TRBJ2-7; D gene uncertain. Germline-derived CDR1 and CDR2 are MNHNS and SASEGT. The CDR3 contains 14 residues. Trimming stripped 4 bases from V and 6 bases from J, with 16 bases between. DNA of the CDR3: TGTGCCAGCAGTGTATCGGTTGCGGTTGGCGAGCAGTACTTC. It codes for CASSVSVAVGEQYF.

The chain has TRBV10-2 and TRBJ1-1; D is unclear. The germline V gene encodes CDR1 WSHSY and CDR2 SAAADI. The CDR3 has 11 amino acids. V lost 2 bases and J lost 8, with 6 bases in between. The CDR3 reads CASSEVAEAFF. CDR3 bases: TGCGCCAGCAGTGAGGTGGCGGAAGCTTTCTTT.

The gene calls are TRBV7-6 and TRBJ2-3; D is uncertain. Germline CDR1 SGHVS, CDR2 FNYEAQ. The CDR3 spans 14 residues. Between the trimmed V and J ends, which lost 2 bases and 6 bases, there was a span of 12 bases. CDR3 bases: TGTGCCAGCAGCTTATTTCCGAAAGGGGATACGCAGTATTTT. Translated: CASSLFPKGDTQYF.

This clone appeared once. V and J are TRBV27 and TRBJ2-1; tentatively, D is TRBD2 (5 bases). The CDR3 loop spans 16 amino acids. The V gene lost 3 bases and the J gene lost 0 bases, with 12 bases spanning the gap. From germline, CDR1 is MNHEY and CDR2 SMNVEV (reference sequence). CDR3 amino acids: CASSLVGVRSYNEQFF. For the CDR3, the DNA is TGTGCCAGCAGTTTGGTCGGGGTCCGCTCCTACAATGAGCAGTTCTTC.

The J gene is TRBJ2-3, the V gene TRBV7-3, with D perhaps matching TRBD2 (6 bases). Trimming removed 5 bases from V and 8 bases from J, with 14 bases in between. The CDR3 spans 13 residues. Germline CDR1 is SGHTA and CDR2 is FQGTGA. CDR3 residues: CASSPGGRVTQYF. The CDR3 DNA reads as TGTGCCAGCAGCCCCGGAGGGCGGGTTACGCAGTATTTT.

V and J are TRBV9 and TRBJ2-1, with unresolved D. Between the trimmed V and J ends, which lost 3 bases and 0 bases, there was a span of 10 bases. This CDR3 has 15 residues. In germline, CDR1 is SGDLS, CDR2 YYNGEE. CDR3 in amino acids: CASSANPISYNEQFF. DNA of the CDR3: TGTGCCAGCAGCGCCAACCCTATCTCCTACAATGAGCAGTTCTTC.

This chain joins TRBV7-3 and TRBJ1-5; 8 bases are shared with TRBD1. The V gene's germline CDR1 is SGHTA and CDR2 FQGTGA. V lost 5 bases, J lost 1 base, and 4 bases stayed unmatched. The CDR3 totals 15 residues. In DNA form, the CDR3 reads TGTGCCAGCAGCACGGACAGGGTCAGCAATCAGCCCCAGCATTTT. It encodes CASSTDRVSNQPQHF.

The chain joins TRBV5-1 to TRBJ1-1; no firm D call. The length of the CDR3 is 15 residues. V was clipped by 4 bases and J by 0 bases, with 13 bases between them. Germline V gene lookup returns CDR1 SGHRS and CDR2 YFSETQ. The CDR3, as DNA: TGCGCCAGCAGCCGCCCGGACGGGATGAACACTGAAGCTTTCTTT. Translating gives CASSRPDGMNTEAFF. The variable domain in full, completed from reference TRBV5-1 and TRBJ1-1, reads KAGVTQTPRYLIKTRGQQVTLSCSPISGHRSVSWYQQTPGQGLQFLFEYFSETQRNKGNFPGRFSGRQFSNSRSEMNVSTLELGDSALYLCASSRPDGMNTEAFFGQGTRLTVV.

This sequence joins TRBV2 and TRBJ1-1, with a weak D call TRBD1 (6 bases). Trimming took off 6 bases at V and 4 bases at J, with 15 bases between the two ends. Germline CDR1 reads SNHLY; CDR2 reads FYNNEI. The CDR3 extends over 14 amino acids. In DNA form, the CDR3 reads TGTGCCAGCAGCGACAGGTTTGTCGCCACTGAAGCTTTCTTT. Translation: CASSDRFVATEAFF.

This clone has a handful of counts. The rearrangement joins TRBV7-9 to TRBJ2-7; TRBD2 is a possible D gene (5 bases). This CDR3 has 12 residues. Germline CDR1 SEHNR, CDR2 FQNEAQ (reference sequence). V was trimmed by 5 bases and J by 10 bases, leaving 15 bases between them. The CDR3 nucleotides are TGTGCCAGCAGCCCCCTCGTGACGGGACAGTACTTC. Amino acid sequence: CASSPLVTGQYF.

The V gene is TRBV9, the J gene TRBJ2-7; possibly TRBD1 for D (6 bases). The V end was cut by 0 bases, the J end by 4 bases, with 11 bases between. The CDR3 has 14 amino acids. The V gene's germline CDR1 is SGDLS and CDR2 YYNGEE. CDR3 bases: TGTGCCAGCAGCGTAGGGGGGACATTTTACGAGCAGTACTTC. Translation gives CASSVGGTFYEQYF.